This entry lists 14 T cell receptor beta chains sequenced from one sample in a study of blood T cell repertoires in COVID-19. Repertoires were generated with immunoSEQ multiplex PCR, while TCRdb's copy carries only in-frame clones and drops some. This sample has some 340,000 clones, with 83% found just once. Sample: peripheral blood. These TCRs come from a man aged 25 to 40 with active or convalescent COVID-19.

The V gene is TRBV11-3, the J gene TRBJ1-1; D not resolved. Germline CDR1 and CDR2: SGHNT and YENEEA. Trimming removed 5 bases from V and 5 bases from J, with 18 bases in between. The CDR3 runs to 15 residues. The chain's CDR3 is CASSARLGGRTEAFF. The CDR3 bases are TGTGCCAGCAGCGCCCGCTTAGGAGGGAGGACTGAAGCTTTCTTT. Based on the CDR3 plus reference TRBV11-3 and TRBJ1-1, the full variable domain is EAGVVQSPRYKIIEKKQPVAFWCNPISGHNTLYWYLQNLGQGPELLIRYENEEAVDDSQLPKDRFSAERLKGVDSTLKIQPAELGDSAVYLCASSARLGGRTEAFFGQGTRLTVV.

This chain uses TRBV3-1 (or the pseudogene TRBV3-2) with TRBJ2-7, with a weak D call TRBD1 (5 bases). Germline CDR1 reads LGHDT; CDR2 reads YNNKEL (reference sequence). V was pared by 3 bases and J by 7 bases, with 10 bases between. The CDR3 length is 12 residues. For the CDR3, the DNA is TGTGCCAGCAGCCATGGGGCTGGGGAGCAGTACTTC. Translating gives CASSHGAGEQYF.

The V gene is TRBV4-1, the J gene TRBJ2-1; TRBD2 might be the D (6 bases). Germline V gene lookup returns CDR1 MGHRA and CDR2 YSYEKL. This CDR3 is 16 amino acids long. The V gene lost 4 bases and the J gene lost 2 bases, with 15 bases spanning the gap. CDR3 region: CASSLRAGLPYNEQFF. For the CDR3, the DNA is TGCGCCAGCAGCCTAAGGGCGGGACTCCCCTACAATGAGCAGTTCTTC.

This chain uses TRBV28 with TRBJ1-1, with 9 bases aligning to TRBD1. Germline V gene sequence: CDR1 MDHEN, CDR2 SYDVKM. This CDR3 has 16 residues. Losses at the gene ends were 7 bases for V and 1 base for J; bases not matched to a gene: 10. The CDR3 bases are TGTGCCAGCATTACTTACGGGGGACAGGGGAACACTGAAGCTTTCTTT. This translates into CASITYGGQGNTEAFF.

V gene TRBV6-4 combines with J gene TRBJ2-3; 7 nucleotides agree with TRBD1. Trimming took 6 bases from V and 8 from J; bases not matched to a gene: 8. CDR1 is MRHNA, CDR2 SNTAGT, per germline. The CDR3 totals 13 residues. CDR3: CASRPDRAGTQYF. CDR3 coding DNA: TGTGCCAGCAGACCCGACAGGGCGGGTACGCAGTATTTT.

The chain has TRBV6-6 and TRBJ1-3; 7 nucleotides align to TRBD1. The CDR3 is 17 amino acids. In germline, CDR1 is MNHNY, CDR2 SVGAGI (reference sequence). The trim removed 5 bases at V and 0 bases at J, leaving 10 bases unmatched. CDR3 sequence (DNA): TGTGCCAGCAGTCAGGGACAGCCCTCCTTCTCTGGAAACACCATATATTTT. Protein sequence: CASSQGQPSFSGNTIYF.

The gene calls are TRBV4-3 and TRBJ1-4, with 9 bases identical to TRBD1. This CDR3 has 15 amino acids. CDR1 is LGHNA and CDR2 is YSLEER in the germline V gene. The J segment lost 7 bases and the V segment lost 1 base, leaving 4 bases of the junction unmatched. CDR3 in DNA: TGCGCCAGCAGCCAAGCGGGACAGGGTAGTGAAAAACTGTTTTTT. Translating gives CASSQAGQGSEKLFF.

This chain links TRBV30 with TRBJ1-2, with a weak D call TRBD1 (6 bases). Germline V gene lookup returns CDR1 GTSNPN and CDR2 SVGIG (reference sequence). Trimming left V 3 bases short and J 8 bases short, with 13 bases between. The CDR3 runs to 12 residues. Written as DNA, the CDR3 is TGTGCCTGGAGCTTGGGACAACACGGCTACACCTTC. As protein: CAWSLGQHGYTF.

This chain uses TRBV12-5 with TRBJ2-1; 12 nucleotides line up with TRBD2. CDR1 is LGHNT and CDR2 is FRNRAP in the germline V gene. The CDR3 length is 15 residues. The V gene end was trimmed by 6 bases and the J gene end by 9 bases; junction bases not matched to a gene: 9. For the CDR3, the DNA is TGTGCTAGTGGAGCGACTAGCGGGGGTTTGGGTGAGCAGTTCTTC. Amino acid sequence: CASGATSGGLGEQFF.

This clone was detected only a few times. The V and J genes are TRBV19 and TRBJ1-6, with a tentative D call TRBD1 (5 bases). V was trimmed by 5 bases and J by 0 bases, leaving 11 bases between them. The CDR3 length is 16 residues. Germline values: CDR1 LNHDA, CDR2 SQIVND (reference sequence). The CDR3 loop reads CASSVGGSSYNSPLHF. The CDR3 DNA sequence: TGTGCCAGTAGTGTGGGGGGGAGCTCCTATAATTCACCCCTCCACTTT.

This CDR3 reads CASSLVFDTGQGPTNEKLFF. The DNA of the CDR3 is TGCGCCAGCAGCTTGGTTTTCGATACAGGACAGGGGCCCACTAATGAAAAACTGTTTTTT. J is TRBJ1-4 and V is TRBV5-1; the match to TRBD1 covers 9 bases. Looked up from germline, CDR1 is SGHRS and CDR2 is YFSETQ. V was pared by 0 bases and J by 2 bases, with 14 bases of the junction left unmatched. The CDR3 runs to 20 residues.

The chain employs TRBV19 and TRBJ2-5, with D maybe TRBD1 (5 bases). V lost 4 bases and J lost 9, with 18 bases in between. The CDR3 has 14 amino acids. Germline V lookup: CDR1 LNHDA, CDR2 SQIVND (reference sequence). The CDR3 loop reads CASSTGFPLLAQYF. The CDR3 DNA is TGTGCCAGTAGTACAGGGTTCCCACTTCTTGCCCAGTACTTC.

CDR3 protein: CAWSVQGDQPQHF. In DNA, the CDR3 is TGTGCCTGGAGTGTGCAGGGGGATCAGCCCCAGCATTTT. The chain joins TRBV30 to TRBJ1-5, with 7 bases identical to TRBD1. CDR3 length equals 13 residues. V lost 0 bases and J lost 5; bases outside the gene matches: 1. The V gene's germline CDR1 is GTSNPN and CDR2 SVGIG (reference sequence).

CDR3 sequence: CASSPGDQPQHF. CDR3 coding DNA: TGTGCCAGCAGCCCCGGAGACCAGCCCCAGCATTTT. This chain connects TRBV9 to TRBJ1-5; D gene ambiguous. Trimming stripped 4 bases from V and 7 bases from J, with 9 bases between. The CDR3 runs to 12 residues. The V gene's germline CDR1 is SGDLS and CDR2 YYNGEE.